A selection of T cell receptor beta chains follows, all from one sample in a study of blood T cell repertoires in COVID-19. This table comes from immunoSEQ multiplex PCR, and its TCRdb copy is limited to in-frame clones, with some not included. The table includes around 68,000 clones, around 80% detected once. Material: peripheral blood. The receptors were sampled from a human donor in a cohort sampled during active COVID-19. The CDR3 runs from the conserved cysteine through the conserved F or W. A D gene is named only where the DNA matches it firmly. The size entry is marked missing in some rows and otherwise reads once, few, many or a size class.

CDR3 DNA | CDR3 protein | J gene | V gene | D gene | clone size
TGTGCCAGCAGCCCCGGGACTAGCCGACAAGAGACCCAGTACTTC | CASSPGTSRQETQYF | TRBJ2-5 | TRBV4-2 | TRBD2 | once
TGTGCCTGGAGTCCTCTAGTTACCTACGAGCAGTACTTC | CAWSPLVTYEQYF | TRBJ2-7 | TRBV30 | NA | NA
TGTGCCAGCAGCCCAGAACGAGGGTCGGGCGGGTTCTTC | CASSPERGSGGFF | TRBJ2-1 | TRBV7-2 | NA | NA
TGTGCCAGCAGTCGACCGGGACAGGGTAGACCCTATGGCTACACCTTC | CASSRPGQGRPYGYTF | TRBJ1-2 | TRBV6-6 | TRBD1 | NA
TGTGCCAGCCGGGGGGCCCGCGGGGGTGAAGCTTTCTTT | CASRGARGGEAFF | TRBJ1-1 | TRBV13 | NA | NA
TGTGCCAGCAGTTTTGGGACTAGCGACGAGCAGTACTTC | CASSFGTSDEQYF | TRBJ2-7 | TRBV27 | TRBD2 | once
TGTGCCACCAGTGACAGGGGAAATCAGCCCCAGCATTTT | CATSDRGNQPQHF | TRBJ1-5 | TRBV24-1 | NA | NA
TGCGCCAGCAGTCAATCCCGAGCTGGAGGACAGACAGACTCTGGGGCCAACGTCCTGACTTTC | CASSQSRAGGQTDSGANVLTF | TRBJ2-6 | TRBV23-1 | NA | few
TGTGCCAGCAGTTACTCGGGAGGGGGTAATCAGCCCCAGCATTTT | CASSYSGGGNQPQHF | TRBJ1-5 | TRBV6-6 | NA | NA
TGTGCCAGCAACAAAGAGACCCAGTACTTC | CASNKETQYF | TRBJ2-5 | TRBV2 | NA | once
TGTGCCAGCAGTTCGACAGGGGGCGGCTACACCTTC | CASSSTGGGYTF | TRBJ1-2 | TRBV27 | TRBD1 | NA
TGTGCCAGCAGTGAATGGCTTTCGGGAAACACCATATATTTT | CASSEWLSGNTIYF | TRBJ1-3 | TRBV2 | NA | NA
TGTGCCAGCAGTGAATACTCGGGCACCCCCGGGAGCACTGAAGCTTTCTTT | CASSEYSGTPGSTEAFF | TRBJ1-1 | TRBV25-1 | NA | NA
TGTGCCAGCAGCCTGGACAGGCTCTCCTACGAGCAGTACTTC | CASSLDRLSYEQYF | TRBJ2-7 | TRBV7-9 | TRBD1 | few
TGTGCCAGCAGTTTATTGGGACAGGGAACCTACGAGCAGTACTTC | CASSLLGQGTYEQYF | TRBJ2-7 | TRBV28 | TRBD1 | few
TGTGCCACCAGTGCCAGGGACAGGGGGATCAATGAGCAGTTCTTC | CATSARDRGINEQFF | TRBJ2-1 | TRBV24-1 | TRBD1 | NA
TGTGCCAGCAGCGGCGGAGTGGGCACAGATACGCAGTATTTT | CASSGGVGTDTQYF | TRBJ2-3 | TRBV7-9 | NA | NA